This T cell receptor (beta chain) was captured in a study of T cells expressing NK-cell markers. As for the study in general: Each TCR beta repertoire originated in sorted T cells that were CD3+CD56+NKG2C+, CD3+CD56+NKG2C- or CD3+CD56-NKG2C+.

TCRdb reprocessed the 5' RACE reads, keeping one entry per CDR3 protein, no DNA. The specimen's table records approximately 380,000 distinct CDR3 sequences. The CDR3 length is 15 residues. The sequence came from a man aged 18-69 years in good health. The chain recombines TRBV12-3 or TRBV12-4 with TRBJ2-7; checking the TCRdb D call of TRBD2 is not possible without DNA. Sequencing was done on a sample of blood T cells: a sorted CD56 or NKG2C T cell subset, CD4+ or CD8+ T cells, or bulk PBMC T cells (not recorded which). The CDR3 here is CASSFGRGSGTEQYF.